Listed here are 15 T cell receptor beta chains from one sample, sequenced in a study of cytomegalovirus exposure and HLA in healthy donors. The PCR used 60 Vbeta and 13 Jbeta primers. Sequencing was performed with immunoSEQ multiplex PCR; in TCRdb, only in-frame clones are kept and a portion is missing. In total, the table holds about 200,000 clones. The specimen sequenced was PBMCs. These receptors originate from a boy younger than 18 in good health and CMV-seronegative.

The chain joins TRBV7-9 to TRBJ2-1; no clear D. The V end lost 5 bases, the J end lost 0 bases, and 11 bases lay between the germline ends. This CDR3 is 15 amino acids long. Germline V lookup: CDR1 SEHNR, CDR2 FQNEAQ (reference sequence). CDR3 residues: CASSPSRSSYNEQFF. CDR3 in DNA: TGTGCCAGCAGCCCCTCGAGGAGCTCCTACAATGAGCAGTTCTTC.

The V and J genes are TRBV7-8 and TRBJ1-6, with D tentatively TRBD1 (5 bases). The CDR3 totals 15 residues. Germline assignment: CDR1 SGHVS and CDR2 FQNEAQ. Trimming took off 5 bases at V and 7 bases at J, with 15 bases between the two ends. The CDR3 nucleotides read TGTGCCAGCAGCCCAGGGCCCTCAGGGAATTCACCCCTCCACTTT. This codes for CASSPGPSGNSPLHF.

The chain recombines TRBV9 with TRBJ1-1; no clear D. Germline CDR1 SGDLS, CDR2 YYNGEE. V was clipped by 3 bases and J by 4 bases, with 7 bases between them. This CDR3 contains 12 residues. The CDR3 is CASSGRGTEAFF. The DNA for the CDR3 is TGTGCCAGCAGCGGTCGGGGCACTGAAGCTTTCTTT.

The chain employs TRBV7-9 and TRBJ2-5; possible D gene TRBD1, 6 bases. Trimming stripped 0 bases from V and 4 bases from J, with 12 bases between. Germline CDR1 is SEHNR and CDR2 is FQNEAQ (reference sequence). This CDR3 is 15 amino acids long. The CDR3 sequence: CASSLAWGRRETQYF. The DNA for the CDR3 is TGTGCCAGCAGCTTAGCCTGGGGGCGCCGAGAGACCCAGTACTTC. The full variable domain, in which reference TRBV7-9 and TRBJ2-5 provide the parts outside the CDR3, is DTGVSQNPRHKITKRGQNVTFRCDPISEHNRLYWYRQTLGQGPEFLTYFQNEAQLEKSRLLSDRFSAERPKGSFSTLEIQRTEQGDSAMYLCASSLAWGRRETQYFGPGTRLLVL.

The chain is built from TRBV30 and TRBJ1-3; the D gene is possibly TRBD1 (6 bases). Trimming left V 1 base short and J 0 bases short, with 22 bases between. This CDR3 is 19 amino acids long. The germline V gene encodes CDR1 GTSNPN and CDR2 SVGIG (reference sequence). The CDR3 DNA reads as TGTGCCTGGAGTGCCGGTTTTGGACAGCAGTCATTCTCTGGAAACACCATATATTTT. This gives the protein CAWSAGFGQQSFSGNTIYF.

V and J are TRBV15 and TRBJ2-2, with a weak D call TRBD1 (5 bases). Germline-derived CDR1 and CDR2 are LNHNV and YYDKDF (reference sequence). V lost 2 bases and J 2 bases, leaving 9 bases between the germline ends. CDR3 size: 15 residues. The CDR3 nucleotides are TGTGCCACCAGCAGACCGGACACTAACACCGGGGAGCTGTTTTTT. It specifies CATSRPDTNTGELFF.

The chain uses TRBV2 and TRBJ1-2; 7 nucleotides agree with TRBD1. After removal of 5 bases from V and 8 bases from J, the junction contained 11 bases not matched to a gene. The CDR3 totals 14 residues. Germline loops: CDR1 SNHLY, CDR2 FYNNEI. This chain's CDR3 is CASSIGGAGYGYTF. The CDR3 bases are TGTGCCAGCAGTATAGGGGGCGCGGGCTACGGCTACACCTTC.

The J gene is TRBJ1-2, the V gene TRBV6-5; the D gene is possibly TRBD1 (5 bases). The CDR3 spans 14 residues. V was clipped by 4 bases and J by 8 bases, with 17 bases between them. Looked up from germline, CDR1 is MNHEY and CDR2 is SVGAGI. Here the CDR3 reads CASSSTTDPRGYTF. Written as DNA, the CDR3 is TGTGCCAGCAGTTCCACGACAGACCCTCGCGGCTACACCTTC.

Regarding this clone: One end of the junction does not line up with germline, which may come from a read error. The chain employs TRBV7-2 and TRBJ2-1; D is unclear. CDR1 and CDR2 from the germline V gene are SGHTA and FQGNSA. The CDR3 runs 14 residues. The CDR3 loop reads CASSPQTSSNEQFF. CDR3 DNA: TGTGCCAGCAGCCCCCAGACATCCTCCAATGAGCAGTTCTTC.

This chain connects TRBV5-1 to TRBJ1-1, with 7 bases identical to TRBD1. The CDR3 has 16 residues. The germline V gene has CDR1 SGHRS and CDR2 YFSETQ. After removal of 6 bases from V and 1 base from J, the junction contained 12 bases not matched to a gene. The CDR3 sequence is CASNLNRGEGNTEAFF. In nucleotides, the CDR3 is TGCGCCAGCAACCTCAACAGGGGAGAGGGGAACACTGAAGCTTTCTTT.

J is TRBJ1-1 and V is TRBV5-1; a weak D match, TRBD1 (5 bases). V gave up 2 bases and J gave up 1 base, with 6 bases separating them. Germline CDR1 is SGHRS and CDR2 is YFSETQ. The CDR3 has 13 residues. This CDR3 reads CASSFQGNTEAFF. CDR3 DNA sequence: TGCGCCAGCAGCTTTCAGGGGAACACTGAAGCTTTCTTT.

This chain connects TRBV13 to TRBJ2-7; 7 nucleotides agree with TRBD2. The germline V gene encodes CDR1 PRHDT and CDR2 FYEKMQ (reference sequence). The CDR3 is 15 residues long. V gave up 6 bases and J gave up 0 bases; unmatched junction bases: 8. The CDR3: CASSQRGGGSYEQYF. CDR3 nucleotide sequence: TGTGCCAGCAGTCAACGGGGCGGGGGCTCCTACGAGCAGTACTTC.

J is TRBJ2-3 and V is TRBV4-2; weak D call: TRBD2 (7 bases). Germline CDR1 and CDR2: LGHNA and YNFKEQ. CDR3 size: 16 residues. V was trimmed by 0 bases and J by 4 bases, leaving 14 bases between them. For the CDR3, the DNA is TGTGCCAGCAGCCAAGAGGGCGGGGGCGGGGCAGATACGCAGTATTTT. Translation: CASSQEGGGGADTQYF.

The genes are TRBV9 and TRBJ1-4; D not resolved. Between the trimmed V and J ends, which lost 2 bases and 8 bases, there was a span of 13 bases. Germline V CDR1 and CDR2: SGDLS, YYNGEE. There are 14 residues in the CDR3. This chain's CDR3 is CASSVGGIGEKLFF. The CDR3 DNA reads TGTGCCAGCAGCGTGGGAGGGATTGGGGAAAAACTGTTTTTT.

The chain recombines TRBV4-1 with TRBJ2-2, with 8 nucleotides matching TRBD2. Trimming removed 4 bases from V and 4 bases from J; junction bases left unmatched: 2. Germline V gene sequence: CDR1 MGHRA, CDR2 YSYEKL. This CDR3 spans 14 amino acids. CDR3 coding DNA: TGCGCCAGCAGCCCCGGGGGGGGCACCGGGGAGCTGTTTTTT. It encodes CASSPGGGTGELFF.